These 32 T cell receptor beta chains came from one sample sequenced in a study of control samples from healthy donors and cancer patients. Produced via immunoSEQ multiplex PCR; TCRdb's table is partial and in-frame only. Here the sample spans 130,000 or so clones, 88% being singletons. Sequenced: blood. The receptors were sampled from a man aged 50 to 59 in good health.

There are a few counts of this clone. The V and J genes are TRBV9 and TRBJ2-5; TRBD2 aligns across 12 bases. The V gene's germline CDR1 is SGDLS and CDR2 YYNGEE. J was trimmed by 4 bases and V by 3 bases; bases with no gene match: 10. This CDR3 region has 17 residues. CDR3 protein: CASSDSPSGGARETQYF. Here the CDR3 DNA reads TGTGCCAGCAGCGACTCGCCTAGCGGGGGGGCCCGAGAGACCCAGTACTTC.

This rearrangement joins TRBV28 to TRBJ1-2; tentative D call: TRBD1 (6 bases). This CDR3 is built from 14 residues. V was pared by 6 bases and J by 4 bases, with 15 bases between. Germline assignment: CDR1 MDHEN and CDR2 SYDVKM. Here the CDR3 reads CASSSGESLYGYTF. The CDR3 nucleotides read TGTGCCAGCAGCTCAGGGGAGAGCCTCTATGGCTACACCTTC.

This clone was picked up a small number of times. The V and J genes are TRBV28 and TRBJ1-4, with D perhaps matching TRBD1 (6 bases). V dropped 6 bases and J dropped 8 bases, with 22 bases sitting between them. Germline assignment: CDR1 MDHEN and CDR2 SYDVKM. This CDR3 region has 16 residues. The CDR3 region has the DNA TGTGCCAGCAGCCAACAAAGCACAGGGTTAGGGGAAAAACTGTTTTTT. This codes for CASSQQSTGLGEKLFF. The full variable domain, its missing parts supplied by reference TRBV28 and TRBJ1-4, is DVKVTQSSRYLVKRTGEKVFLECVQDMDHENMFWYRQDPGLGLRLIYFSYDVKMKEKGDIPEGYSVSREKKERFSLILESASTNQTSMYLCASSQQSTGLGEKLFFGSGTQLSVL.

For the CDR3, the DNA is TGTGCCAGCACCCCCGGTTGGAGCACAGATACGCAGTATTTT. It translates to CASTPGWSTDTQYF. The J gene is TRBJ2-3, the V gene TRBV7-9; no clear D. CDR3 length equals 14 residues. Trimming left V 7 bases short and J 0 bases short, with 11 bases between. CDR1 is SEHNR and CDR2 is FQNEAQ in the germline V gene (reference sequence).

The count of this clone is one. The CDR3, as DNA: TGTGCCAGCTCACCAGCACGGGACACTGAAGCTTTCTTT. Translated: CASSPARDTEAFF. The rearrangement uses TRBV18 and TRBJ1-1; D remains ambiguous. CDR1 is KGHSH and CDR2 is LQKENI in the germline V gene. Trimming stripped 2 bases from V and 3 bases from J, with 7 bases between. The CDR3 length is 13 residues.

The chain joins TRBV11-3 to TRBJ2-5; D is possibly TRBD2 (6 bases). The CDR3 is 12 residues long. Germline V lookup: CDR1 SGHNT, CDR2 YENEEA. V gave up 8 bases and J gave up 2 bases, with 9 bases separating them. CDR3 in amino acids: CASGGRQETQYF. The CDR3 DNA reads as TGTGCCAGCGGGGGGAGACAAGAGACCCAGTACTTC.

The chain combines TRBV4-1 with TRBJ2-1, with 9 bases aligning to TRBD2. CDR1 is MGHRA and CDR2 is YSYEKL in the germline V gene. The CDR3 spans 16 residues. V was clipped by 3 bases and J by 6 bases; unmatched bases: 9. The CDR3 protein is CASSHPGLAVSNEQFF. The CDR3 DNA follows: TGCGCCAGCAGCCATCCGGGACTAGCTGTCTCCAATGAGCAGTTCTTC.

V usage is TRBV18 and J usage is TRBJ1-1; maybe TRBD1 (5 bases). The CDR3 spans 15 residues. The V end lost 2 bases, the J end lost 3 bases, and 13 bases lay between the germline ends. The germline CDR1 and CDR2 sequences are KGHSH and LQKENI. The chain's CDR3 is CASSPNGAGHTEAFF. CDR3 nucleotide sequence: TGTGCCAGCTCACCAAATGGGGCAGGGCACACTGAAGCTTTCTTT. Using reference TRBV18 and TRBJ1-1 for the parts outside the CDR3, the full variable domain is NAGVMQNPRHLVRRRGQEARLRCSPMKGHSHVYWYRQLPEEGLKFMVYLQKENIIDESGMPKERFSAEFPKEGPSILRIQQVVRGDSAAYFCASSPNGAGHTEAFFGQGTRLTVV.

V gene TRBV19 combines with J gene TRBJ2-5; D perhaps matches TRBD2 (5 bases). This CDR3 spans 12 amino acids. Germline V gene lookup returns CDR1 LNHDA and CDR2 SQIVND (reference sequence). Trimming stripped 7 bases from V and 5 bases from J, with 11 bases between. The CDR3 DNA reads TGTGCCAGTAACAACGGGGAGGAGACCCAGTACTTC. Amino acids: CASNNGEETQYF.

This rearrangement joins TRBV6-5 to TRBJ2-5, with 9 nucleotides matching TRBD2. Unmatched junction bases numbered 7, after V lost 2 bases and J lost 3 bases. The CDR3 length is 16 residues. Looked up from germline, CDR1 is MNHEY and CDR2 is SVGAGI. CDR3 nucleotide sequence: TGTGCCAGCAGTTACGCCGAGACTAGCGGAAAAGAGACCCAGTACTTC. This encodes CASSYAETSGKETQYF.

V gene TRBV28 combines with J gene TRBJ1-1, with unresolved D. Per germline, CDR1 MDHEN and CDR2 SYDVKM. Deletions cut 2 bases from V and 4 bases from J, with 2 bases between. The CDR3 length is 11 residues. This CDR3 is CASSLTTEAFF. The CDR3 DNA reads TGTGCCAGCAGTTTAACCACTGAAGCTTTCTTT.

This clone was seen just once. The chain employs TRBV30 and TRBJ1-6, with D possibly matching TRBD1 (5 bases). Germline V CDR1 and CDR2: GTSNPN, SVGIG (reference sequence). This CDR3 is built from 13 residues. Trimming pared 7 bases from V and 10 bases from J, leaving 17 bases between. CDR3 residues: CASSGRVDSPLHF. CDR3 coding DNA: TGTGCCTCATCGGGCAGGGTCGACTCACCCCTCCACTTT. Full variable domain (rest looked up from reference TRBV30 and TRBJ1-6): SQTIHQWPATLVQPVGSPLSLECTVEGTSNPNLYWYRQAAGRGLQLLFYSVGIGQISSEVPQNLSASRPQDRQFILSSKKLLLSDSGFYLCASSGRVDSPLHFGNGTRLTVT.

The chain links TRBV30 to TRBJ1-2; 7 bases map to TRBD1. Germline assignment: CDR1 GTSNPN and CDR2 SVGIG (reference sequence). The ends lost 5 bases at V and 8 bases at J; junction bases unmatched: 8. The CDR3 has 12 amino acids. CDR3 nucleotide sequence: TGTGCCTGGGGACAGGCGCCTTGGGGCTACACCTTC. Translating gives CAWGQAPWGYTF. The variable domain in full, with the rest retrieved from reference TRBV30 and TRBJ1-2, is SQTIHQWPATLVQPVGSPLSLECTVEGTSNPNLYWYRQAAGRGLQLLFYSVGIGQISSEVPQNLSASRPQDRQFILSSKKLLLSDSGFYLCAWGQAPWGYTFGSGTRLTVV.

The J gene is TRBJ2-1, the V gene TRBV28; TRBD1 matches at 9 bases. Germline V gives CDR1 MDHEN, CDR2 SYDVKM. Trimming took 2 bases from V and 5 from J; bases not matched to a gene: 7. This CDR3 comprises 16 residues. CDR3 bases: TGTGCCAGCAGTTTAGCGGGACAGGGTACCCACAATGAGCAGTTCTTC. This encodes CASSLAGQGTHNEQFF.

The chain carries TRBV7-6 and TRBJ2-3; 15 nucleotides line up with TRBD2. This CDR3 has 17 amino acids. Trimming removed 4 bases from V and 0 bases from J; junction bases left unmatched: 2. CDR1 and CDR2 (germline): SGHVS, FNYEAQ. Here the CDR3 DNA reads TGTGCCAGCAGCTCTGGGACTAGCGGGAGGAGCACAGATACGCAGTATTTT. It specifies CASSSGTSGRSTDTQYF. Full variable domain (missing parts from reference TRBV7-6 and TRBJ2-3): GAGVSQSPRYKVTKRGQDVALRCDPISGHVSLYWYRQALGQGPEFLTYFNYEAQQDKSGLPNDRFSAERPEGSISTLTIQRTEQRDSAMYRCASSSGTSGRSTDTQYFGPGTRLTVL.

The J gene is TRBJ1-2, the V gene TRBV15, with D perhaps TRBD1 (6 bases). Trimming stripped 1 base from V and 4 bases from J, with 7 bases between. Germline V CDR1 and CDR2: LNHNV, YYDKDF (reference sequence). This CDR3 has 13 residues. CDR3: CATSRGTAYGYTF. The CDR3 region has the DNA TGTGCCACCAGCAGAGGGACAGCCTATGGCTACACCTTC.

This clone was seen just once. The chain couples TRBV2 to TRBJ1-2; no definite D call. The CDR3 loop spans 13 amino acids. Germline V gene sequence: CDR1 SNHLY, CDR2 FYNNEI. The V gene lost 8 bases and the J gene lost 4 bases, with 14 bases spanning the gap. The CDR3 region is CASRVEGSYGYTF. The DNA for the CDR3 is TGTGCCAGCCGCGTGGAGGGATCCTATGGCTACACCTTC.

The DNA of the CDR3 is TGTGCCTGGAGTTCGGGTTTTGGGAACACCGGGGAGCTGTTTTTT. Its protein is CAWSSGFGNTGELFF. This sequence joins TRBV30 and TRBJ2-2; D remains ambiguous. V lost 2 bases and J 1 base, leaving 11 bases between the germline ends. This CDR3 has 15 residues. Germline V CDR1 and CDR2: GTSNPN, SVGIG (reference sequence). Looking up the rest from reference TRBV30 and TRBJ2-2 gives the full variable domain: SQTIHQWPATLVQPVGSPLSLECTVEGTSNPNLYWYRQAAGRGLQLLFYSVGIGQISSEVPQNLSASRPQDRQFILSSKKLLLSDSGFYLCAWSSGFGNTGELFFGEGSRLTVL.

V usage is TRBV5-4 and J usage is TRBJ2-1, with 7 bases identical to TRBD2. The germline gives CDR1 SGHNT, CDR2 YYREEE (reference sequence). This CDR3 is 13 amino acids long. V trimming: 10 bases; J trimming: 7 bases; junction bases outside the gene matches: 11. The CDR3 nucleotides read TGTGCCGGAATGGGGGGGTTGGGGAATGAGCAGTTCTTC. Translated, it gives CAGMGGLGNEQFF. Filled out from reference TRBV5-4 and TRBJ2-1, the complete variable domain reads ETGVTQSPTHLIKTRGQQVTLRCSSQSGHNTVSWYQQALGQGPQFIFQYYREEENGRGNFPPRFSGLQFPNYSSELNVNALELDDSALYLCAGMGGLGNEQFFGPGTRLTVL.

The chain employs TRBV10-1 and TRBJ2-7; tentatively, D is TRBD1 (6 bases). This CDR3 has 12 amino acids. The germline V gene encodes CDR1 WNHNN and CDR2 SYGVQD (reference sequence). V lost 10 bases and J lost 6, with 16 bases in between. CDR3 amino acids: CATQGSSGEQYF. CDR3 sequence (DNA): TGCGCCACCCAGGGGTCCTCTGGCGAGCAGTACTTC.

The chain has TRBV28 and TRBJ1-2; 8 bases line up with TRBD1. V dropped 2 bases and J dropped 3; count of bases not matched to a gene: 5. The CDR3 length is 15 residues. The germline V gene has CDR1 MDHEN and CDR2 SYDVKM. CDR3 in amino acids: CASSLPDRVDYGYTF. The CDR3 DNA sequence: TGTGCCAGCAGTTTACCGGACAGGGTTGACTATGGCTACACCTTC.

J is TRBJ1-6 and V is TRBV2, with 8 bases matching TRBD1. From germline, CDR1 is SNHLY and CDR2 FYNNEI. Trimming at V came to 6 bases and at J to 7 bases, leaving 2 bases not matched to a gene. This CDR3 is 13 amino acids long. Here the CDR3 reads CASRGTGNSPLHF. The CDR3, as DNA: TGTGCCAGCAGGGGGACAGGCAATTCACCCCTCCACTTT.

The CDR3 nucleotides read TGTGCCAGCAGCTTAGCGGGGATCAGCACCGGGGAGCTGTTTTTT. It yields the protein CASSLAGISTGELFF. This sequence joins TRBV7-2 and TRBJ2-2; D is uncertain. Germline CDR1 and CDR2: SGHTA and FQGNSA. Trimming took 0 bases from V and 4 from J, leaving 9 bases between them. CDR3 length: 15 amino acids.

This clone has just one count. CDR3 in amino acids: CASSLWDRGSGYTF. CDR3 coding DNA: TGCGCCAGCAGCCTTTGGGACAGGGGTTCAGGCTACACCTTC. This chain joins TRBV5-1 and TRBJ1-2, with 10 bases that match TRBD1. Germline CDR1 SGHRS, CDR2 YFSETQ. The CDR3 covers 14 residues. With V trimmed by 4 bases and J by 8 bases, 8 bases remained unmatched.

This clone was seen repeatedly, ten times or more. CDR3 sequence: CASSQDFSGRNNSPLHF. Written as DNA, the CDR3 is TGTGCCAGCAGCCAAGACTTCTCTGGCCGGAACAATTCACCCCTCCACTTT. The chain is built from TRBV3-1 (or the pseudogene TRBV3-2) and TRBJ1-6; D is undetermined. The CDR3 extends over 17 amino acids. CDR1 is LGHDT and CDR2 is YNNKEL in the germline V gene (reference sequence). V lost 0 bases and J lost 7, with 16 bases in between.

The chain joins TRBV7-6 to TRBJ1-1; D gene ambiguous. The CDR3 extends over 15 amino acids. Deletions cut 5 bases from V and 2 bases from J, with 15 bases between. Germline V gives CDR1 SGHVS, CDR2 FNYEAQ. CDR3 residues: CASSKSRAKNTEAFF. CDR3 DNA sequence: TGTGCCAGCAGCAAGTCCCGGGCCAAAAACACTGAAGCTTTCTTT.

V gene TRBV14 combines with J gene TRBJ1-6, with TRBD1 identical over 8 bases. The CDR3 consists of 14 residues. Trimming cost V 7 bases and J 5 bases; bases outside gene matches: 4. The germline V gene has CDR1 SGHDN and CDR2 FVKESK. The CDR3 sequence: CASTSTGDNSPLHF. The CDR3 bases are TGTGCCAGCACATCGACAGGGGATAATTCACCCCTCCACTTT.

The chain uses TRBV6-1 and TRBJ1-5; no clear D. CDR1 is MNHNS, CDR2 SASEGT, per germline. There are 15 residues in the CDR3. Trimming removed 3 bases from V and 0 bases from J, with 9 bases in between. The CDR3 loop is CASSEFGHSNQPQHF. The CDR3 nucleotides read TGTGCCAGCAGTGAGTTCGGGCATAGCAATCAGCCCCAGCATTTT.

The CDR3 DNA follows: TGTGCCAGCAGCCCCGACGCGGCGAGCTCCTACGAGCAGTACTTC. Its protein product is CASSPDAASSYEQYF. The chain couples TRBV9 to TRBJ2-7; no clear D gene. V lost 4 bases and J 0 bases, leaving 14 bases between the germline ends. CDR1 is SGDLS, CDR2 YYNGEE, per germline. CDR3 size: 15 residues.

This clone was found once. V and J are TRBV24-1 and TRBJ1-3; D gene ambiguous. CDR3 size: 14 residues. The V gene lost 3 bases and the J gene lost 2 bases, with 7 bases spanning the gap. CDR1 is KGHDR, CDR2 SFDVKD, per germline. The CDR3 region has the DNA TGTGCCACCAGTGATCCGAATGCTGGAAACACCATATATTTT. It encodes CATSDPNAGNTIYF.

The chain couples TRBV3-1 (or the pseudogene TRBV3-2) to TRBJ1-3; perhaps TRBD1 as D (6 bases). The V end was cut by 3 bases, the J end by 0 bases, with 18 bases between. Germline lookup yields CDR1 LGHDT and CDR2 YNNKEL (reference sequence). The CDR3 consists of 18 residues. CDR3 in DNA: TGTGCCAGCAGCCACGTATTAATAGGGGGTAGCTCTGGAAACACCATATATTTT. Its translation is CASSHVLIGGSSGNTIYF.

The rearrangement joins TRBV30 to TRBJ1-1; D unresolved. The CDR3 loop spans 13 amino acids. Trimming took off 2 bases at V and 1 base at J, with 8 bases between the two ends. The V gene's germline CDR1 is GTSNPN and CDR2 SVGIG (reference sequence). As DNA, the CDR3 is TGTGCCTGGAGTACAGAAGGGAACACTGAAGCTTTCTTT. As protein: CAWSTEGNTEAFF.